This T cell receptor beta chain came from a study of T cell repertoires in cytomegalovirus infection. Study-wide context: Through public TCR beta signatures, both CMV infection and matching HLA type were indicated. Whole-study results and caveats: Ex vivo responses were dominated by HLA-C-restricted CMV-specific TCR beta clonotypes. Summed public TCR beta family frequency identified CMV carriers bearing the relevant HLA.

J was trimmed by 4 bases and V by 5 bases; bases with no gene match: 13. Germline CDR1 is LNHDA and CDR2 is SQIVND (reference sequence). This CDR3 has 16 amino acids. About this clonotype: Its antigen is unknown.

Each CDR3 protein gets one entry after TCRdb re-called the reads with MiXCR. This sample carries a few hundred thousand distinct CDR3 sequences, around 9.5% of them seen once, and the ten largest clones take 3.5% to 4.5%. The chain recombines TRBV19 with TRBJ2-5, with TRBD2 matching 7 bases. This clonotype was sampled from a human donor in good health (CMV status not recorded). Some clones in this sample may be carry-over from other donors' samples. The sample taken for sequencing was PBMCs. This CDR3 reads CASSPTSGARRETQYF. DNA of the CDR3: TGTGCCAGTAGTCCTACGAGCGGGGCCCGCCGAGAGACCCAGTACTTC.